The 9 T cell receptor beta chains below all came from one sample that was sequenced in a study of CD8+ T cells in alopecia areata. Treatment given: oral pan-JAK inhibitor, 5-10 mg twice daily. It was cDNA, reverse transcribed from extracted RNA, that served as the sequencing template. The protocol was immunoSEQ multiplex PCR, while the TCRdb copy is restricted to in-frame clones and leaves out a portion. The sample lists 170,000 or so clones; about three fifths were seen once. This specimen was CD4+ T cells sorted from blood, taken at week 4, from a patient treated with tofacitinib. Receptors were obtained from a human donor with alopecia areata.

J is TRBJ1-1 and V is TRBV30, with D uncertain. The ends were cut back, 0 bases at V and 4 bases at J, with 12 bases in the middle. Germline V gene lookup returns CDR1 GTSNPN and CDR2 SVGIG (reference sequence). The CDR3 runs to 14 residues. CDR3: CAWSVLHSLTEAFF. Written as DNA, the CDR3 is TGTGCCTGGAGTGTATTACACTCCCTCACTGAAGCTTTCTTT.

CDR3 residues: CSSRQNTGELFF. As DNA, the CDR3 is TGCAGCTCCCGACAGAACACCGGGGAGCTGTTTTTT. The V and J genes are TRBV29-1 and TRBJ2-2; D gene ambiguous. V dropped 8 bases and J dropped 1 base, with 8 bases sitting between them. Per germline, CDR1 SQVTM and CDR2 ANQGSEA. This CDR3 contains 12 residues.

Turning to this clone: This same CDR3 is encoded by further DNA sequences in the sample. The chain joins TRBV9 to TRBJ2-1; 7 bases fit TRBD2. V lost 2 bases and J lost 1; bases outside the gene matches: 3. Germline lookup yields CDR1 SGDLS and CDR2 YYNGEE. The CDR3 runs to 15 residues. The CDR3 DNA reads TGTGCCAGCAGCGTGGCGGGGGATTCCTACAATGAGCAGTTCTTC. Amino acid sequence: CASSVAGDSYNEQFF.

This clone was found a few times. This chain connects TRBV29-1 to TRBJ2-1; tentatively, D is TRBD1 (5 bases). The V end lost 2 bases, the J end lost 5 bases, and 7 bases lay between the germline ends. This CDR3 comprises 12 residues. Germline CDR1 reads SQVTM; CDR2 reads ANQGSEA. Here the CDR3 reads CSVEKGNNEQFF. The CDR3 DNA reads as TGCAGCGTTGAAAAGGGGAACAATGAGCAGTTCTTC.

This clone has only a few counts. This chain joins TRBV29-1 and TRBJ1-2; D gene unclear. Germline values: CDR1 SQVTM, CDR2 ANQGSEA. V lost 5 bases, J lost 4 bases, and 11 bases lay in between. This CDR3 region has 12 residues. The CDR3 is CSVRAPRYGYTF. In nucleotides, the CDR3 is TGCAGCGTTCGGGCCCCCCGCTATGGCTACACCTTC.

The rearrangement uses TRBV29-1 and TRBJ2-3; TRBD2 aligns across 11 bases. CDR1 and CDR2 (germline): SQVTM, ANQGSEA. The CDR3 is 14 amino acids. J was trimmed by 4 bases and V by 6 bases; bases with no gene match: 6. In nucleotides, the CDR3 is TGCAGCGTCCATGGTAGCGGGGGGGCAGATACGCAGTATTTT. Protein sequence: CSVHGSGGADTQYF.

This clone was observed a handful of times. This chain links TRBV4-3 with TRBJ2-5; D gene uncertain. This CDR3 spans 13 amino acids. Germline V gene data show CDR1 as LGHNA and CDR2 as YSLEER. V lost 6 bases, J lost 4 bases, and 12 bases lay in between. CDR3 sequence: CASSQDVRETQYF. CDR3 DNA sequence: TGCGCCAGCAGTCAGGACGTACGAGAGACCCAGTACTTC.

This clone was counted once. The V gene is TRBV11-1, the J gene TRBJ1-1, with D uncertain. The germline V gene has CDR1 SGHAT and CDR2 FQDESV (reference sequence). This CDR3 region has 13 residues. V was clipped by 1 base and J by 1 base, with 4 bases between them. This chain's CDR3 is CASSLGGNTEAFF. The CDR3 DNA follows: TGTGCCAGCAGCTTAGGGGGGAACACTGAAGCTTTCTTT.

The rearrangement uses TRBV27 and TRBJ2-7; tentatively, D is TRBD1 or TRBD2 (5 bases each). Germline CDR1 is MNHEY and CDR2 is SMNVEV (reference sequence). The CDR3 has 11 residues. Deletions cut 6 bases from V and 4 bases from J, with 7 bases between. The CDR3 region is CASRGVYEQYF. As DNA, the CDR3 is TGTGCCAGCAGGGGGGTATACGAGCAGTACTTC.